The entry below gives a single T cell receptor beta chain sequence along with its context. Its antigen is not identified. This entry belongs to a study of cytomegalovirus exposure and HLA in healthy donors. Overall study results and limits: According to an earlier analysis, most TCR beta V segments yielded productive rearrangements about 87% or about 30% of the time. Published work reported that the classifier diagnosed cytomegalovirus status with high specificity and sensitivity. Apparent HLA restriction characterized most CMV-associated TCR beta chains in a later analysis.

In the PCR, 60 Vbeta and 13 Jbeta primers were used. Assay used: immunoSEQ multiplex PCR; TCRdb lists only in-frame clones, some missing. Of over 80,000 clones in the sample, under 85% were seen once. Although they were nominally healthy when sampled, donors likely had unrecorded immune exposures. Material for sequencing was PBMCs. This TCR was recovered from a woman in her thirties or forties in good health and CMV-seronegative.

The CDR3 DNA is TGTGCCAGCAGCCGCTCCGGGTGGGTCGCCACTGAAGCTTTCTTT. It codes for CASSRSGWVATEAFF. The J gene is TRBJ1-1, the V gene TRBV5-5; D uncertain. This CDR3 region has 15 residues. Germline lookup yields CDR1 SGHKS and CDR2 YYEKEE (reference sequence). Trimming shortened V by 4 bases and J by 4 bases, and 17 bases separated the two germline ends.